This T cell receptor (beta chain) was recovered during a study of chemoradiotherapy in HPV16-positive cancers. Over chemoradiotherapy, repertoires were sampled more than once. The table came from immunoSEQ multiplex PCR; TCRdb's copy has only in-frame clones and leaves some out. The data contain 20,000 to 30,000 clones, about 92% of them seen just once; the ten biggest clones take up around 23%. Overall study results and limits: HPV-responsive T-cell expansion during chemoradiotherapy was linked to improved recurrence-free survival in HPV16-positive patients. Candidate HPV-specific clones and E7-related TCR motifs grew in tumor during treatment.

Germline V gene data show CDR1 as SGHVS and CDR2 as FQNEAQ. There are 14 residues in the CDR3. V was shortened by 2 bases and J by 3 bases, with 10 bases between the two germline ends. Points on this clone: The antigen is undetermined.

The sample consisted of blood, taken from a patient who underwent chemoradiotherapy. J is TRBJ1-2 and V is TRBV7-8; D is ambiguous. The receptor was derived from a human donor with HPV-associated anogenital cancer. The CDR3, as DNA: TGTGCCAGCAGCTTATTGGAAAGGGACTATGGCTACACCTTC. The encoded protein is CASSLLERDYGYTF.